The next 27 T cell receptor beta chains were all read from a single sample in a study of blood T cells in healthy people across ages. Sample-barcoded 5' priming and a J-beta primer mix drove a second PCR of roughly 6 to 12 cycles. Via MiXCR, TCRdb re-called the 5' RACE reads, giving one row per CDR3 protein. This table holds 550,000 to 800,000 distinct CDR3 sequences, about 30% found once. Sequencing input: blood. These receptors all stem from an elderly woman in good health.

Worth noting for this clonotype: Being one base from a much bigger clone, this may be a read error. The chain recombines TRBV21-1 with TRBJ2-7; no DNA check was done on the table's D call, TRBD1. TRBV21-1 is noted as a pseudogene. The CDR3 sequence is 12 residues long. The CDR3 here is CATAGAGDEQYF. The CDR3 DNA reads TGTGCCACCGCCGGGGCAGGGGATGAGCAGTACTTC.

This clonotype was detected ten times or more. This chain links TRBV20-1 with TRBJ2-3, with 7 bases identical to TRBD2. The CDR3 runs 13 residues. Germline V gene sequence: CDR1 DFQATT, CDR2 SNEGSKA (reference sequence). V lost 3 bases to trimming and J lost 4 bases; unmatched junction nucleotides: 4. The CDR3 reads CSARASGADTQYF. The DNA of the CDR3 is TGCAGTGCTAGGGCAAGCGGGGCAGATACGCAGTATTTT.

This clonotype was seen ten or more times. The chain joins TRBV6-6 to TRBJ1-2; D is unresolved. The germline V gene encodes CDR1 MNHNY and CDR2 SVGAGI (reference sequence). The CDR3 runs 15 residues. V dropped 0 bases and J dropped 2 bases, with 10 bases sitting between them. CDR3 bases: TGTGCCAGCAGTTACTCGAGCAGGACCAACTATGGCTACACCTTC. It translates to CASSYSSRTNYGYTF.

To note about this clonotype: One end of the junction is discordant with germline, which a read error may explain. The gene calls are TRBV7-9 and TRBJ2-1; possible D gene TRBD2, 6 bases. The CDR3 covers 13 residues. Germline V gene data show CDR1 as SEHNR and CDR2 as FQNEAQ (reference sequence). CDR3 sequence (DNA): TGTGCCGGCAGCTTAGTGGGGGGCAATGAGCAGTTCTTC. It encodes CAGSLVGGNEQFF.

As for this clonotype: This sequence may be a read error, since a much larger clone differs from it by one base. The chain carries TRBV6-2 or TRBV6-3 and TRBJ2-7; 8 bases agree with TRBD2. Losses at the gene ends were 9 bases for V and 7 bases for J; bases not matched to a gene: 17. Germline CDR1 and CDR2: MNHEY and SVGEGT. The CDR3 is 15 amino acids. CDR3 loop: CASKRGTASYNEQYF. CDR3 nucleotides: TGTGCCAGTAAGCGGGGGACGGCCTCCTACAATGAGCAGTACTTC.

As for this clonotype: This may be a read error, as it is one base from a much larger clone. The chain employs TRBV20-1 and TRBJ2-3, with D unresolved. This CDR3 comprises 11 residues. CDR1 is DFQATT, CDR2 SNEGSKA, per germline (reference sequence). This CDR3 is CRYYKVDTQYF. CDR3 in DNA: TGCAGGTATTACAAGGTTGATACGCAGTATTTT.

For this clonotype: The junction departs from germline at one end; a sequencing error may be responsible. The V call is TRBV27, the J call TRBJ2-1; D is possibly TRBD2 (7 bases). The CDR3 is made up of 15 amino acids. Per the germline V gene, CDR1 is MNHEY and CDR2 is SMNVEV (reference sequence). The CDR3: CASSFWGGGLYEQFF. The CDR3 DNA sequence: TGTGCCAGCAGTTTTTGGGGGGGGGGCCTGTATGAGCAATTCTTC.

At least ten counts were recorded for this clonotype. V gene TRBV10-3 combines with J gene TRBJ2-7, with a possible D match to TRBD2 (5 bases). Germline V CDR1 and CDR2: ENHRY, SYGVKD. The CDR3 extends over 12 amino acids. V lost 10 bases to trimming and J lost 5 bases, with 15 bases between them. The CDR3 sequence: CATGGRDNEQYF. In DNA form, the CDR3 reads TGTGCCACGGGCGGGCGCGACAACGAGCAGTACTTC.

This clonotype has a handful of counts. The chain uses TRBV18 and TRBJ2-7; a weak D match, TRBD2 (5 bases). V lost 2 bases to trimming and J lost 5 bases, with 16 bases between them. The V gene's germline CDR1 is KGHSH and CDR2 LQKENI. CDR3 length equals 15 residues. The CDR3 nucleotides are TGTGCCAGCTCACCATTTTTTGCGGCGAGGGACGAGCAGTACTTC. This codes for CASSPFFAARDEQYF.

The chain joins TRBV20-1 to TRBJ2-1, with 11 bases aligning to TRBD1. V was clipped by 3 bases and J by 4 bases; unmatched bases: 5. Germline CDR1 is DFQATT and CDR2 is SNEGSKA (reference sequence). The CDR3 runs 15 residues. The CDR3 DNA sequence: TGCAGTGCTAGGCCCGGACAGGGGGCGTACAATGAGCAGTTCTTC. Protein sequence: CSARPGQGAYNEQFF.

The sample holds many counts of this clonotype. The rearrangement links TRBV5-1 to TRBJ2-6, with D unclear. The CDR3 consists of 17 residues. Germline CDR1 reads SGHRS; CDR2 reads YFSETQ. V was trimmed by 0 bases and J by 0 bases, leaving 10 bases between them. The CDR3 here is CASSLGVVASGANVLTF. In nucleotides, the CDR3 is TGCGCCAGCAGCTTGGGGGTCGTCGCCTCTGGGGCCAACGTCCTGACTTTC. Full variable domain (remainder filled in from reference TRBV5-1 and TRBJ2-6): KAGVTQTPRYLIKTRGQQVTLSCSPISGHRSVSWYQQTPGQGLQFLFEYFSETQRNKGNFPGRFSGRQFSNSRSEMNVSTLELGDSALYLCASSLGVVASGANVLTFGAGSRLTVL.

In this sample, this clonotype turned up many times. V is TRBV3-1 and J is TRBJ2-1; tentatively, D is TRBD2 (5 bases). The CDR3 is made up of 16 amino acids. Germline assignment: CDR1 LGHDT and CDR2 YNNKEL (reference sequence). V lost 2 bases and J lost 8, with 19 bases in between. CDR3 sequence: CASSQLLSSWTDEQFF. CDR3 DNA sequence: TGTGCCAGCAGCCAACTACTGTCTAGCTGGACCGATGAGCAGTTCTTC.

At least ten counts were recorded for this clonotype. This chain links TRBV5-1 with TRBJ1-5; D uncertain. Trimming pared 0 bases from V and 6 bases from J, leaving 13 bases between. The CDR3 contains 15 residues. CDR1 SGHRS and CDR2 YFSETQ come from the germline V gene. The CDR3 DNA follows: TGCGCCAGCAGCTTGGGCGGCACCCGAGGTCAGCCCCAGCATTTT. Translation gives CASSLGGTRGQPQHF.

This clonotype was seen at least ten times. This chain's CDR3 is CASSSGGNSYEQYF. CDR3 nucleotides: TGCGCCAGCAGCTCGGGAGGGAATTCCTACGAGCAGTACTTC. The chain recombines TRBV5-1 with TRBJ2-7; TRBD2 agrees at 8 bases. This CDR3 has 14 residues. Per germline, CDR1 SGHRS and CDR2 YFSETQ. J lost 1 base, V lost 3 bases, and 3 bases had no gene match.

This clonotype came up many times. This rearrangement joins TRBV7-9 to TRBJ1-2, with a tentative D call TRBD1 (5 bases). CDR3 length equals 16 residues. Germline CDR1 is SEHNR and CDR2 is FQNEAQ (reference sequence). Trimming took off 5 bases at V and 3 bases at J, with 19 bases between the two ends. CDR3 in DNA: TGTGCCAGCAGCCCACGAGGGACGGTGGAGGACTATGGCTACACCTTC. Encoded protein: CASSPRGTVEDYGYTF.

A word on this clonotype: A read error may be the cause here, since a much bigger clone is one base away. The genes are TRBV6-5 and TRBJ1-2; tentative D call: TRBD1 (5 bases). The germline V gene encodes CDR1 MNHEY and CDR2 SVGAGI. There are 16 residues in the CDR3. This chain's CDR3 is CASSPLVEGSKDGCTF. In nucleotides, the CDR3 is TGTGCCAGCAGTCCCCTCGTGGAGGGGAGCAAGGATGGCTGCACCTTC.

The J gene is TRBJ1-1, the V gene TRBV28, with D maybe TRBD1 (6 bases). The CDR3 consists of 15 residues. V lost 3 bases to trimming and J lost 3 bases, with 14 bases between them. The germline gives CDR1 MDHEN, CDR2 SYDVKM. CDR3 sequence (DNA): TGTGCCAGCAGTTTTCCAGGGACATCTTACACTGAAGCTTTCTTT. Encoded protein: CASSFPGTSYTEAFF.

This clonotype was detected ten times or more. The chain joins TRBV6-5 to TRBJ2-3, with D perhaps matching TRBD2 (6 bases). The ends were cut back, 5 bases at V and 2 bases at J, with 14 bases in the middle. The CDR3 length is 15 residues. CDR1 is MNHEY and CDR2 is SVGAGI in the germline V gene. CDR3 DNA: TGTGCCAGCAGTGGCCTCGCGGGATTCACAGATACGCAGTATTTT. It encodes CASSGLAGFTDTQYF.

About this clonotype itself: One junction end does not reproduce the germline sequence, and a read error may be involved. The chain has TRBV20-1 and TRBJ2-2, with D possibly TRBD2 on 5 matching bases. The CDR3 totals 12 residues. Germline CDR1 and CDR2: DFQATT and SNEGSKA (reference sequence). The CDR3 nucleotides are TGCAGTGCTAGGGCCGACACCGGGGAGCGGTTTTTT. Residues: CSARADTGERFF.

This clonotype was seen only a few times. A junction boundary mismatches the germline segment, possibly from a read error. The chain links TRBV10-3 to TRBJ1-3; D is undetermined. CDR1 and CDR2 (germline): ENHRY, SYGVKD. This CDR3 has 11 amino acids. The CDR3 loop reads CAISDGDTIYF. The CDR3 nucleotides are TGTGCCATCAGTGATGGAGACACCATATATTTT.

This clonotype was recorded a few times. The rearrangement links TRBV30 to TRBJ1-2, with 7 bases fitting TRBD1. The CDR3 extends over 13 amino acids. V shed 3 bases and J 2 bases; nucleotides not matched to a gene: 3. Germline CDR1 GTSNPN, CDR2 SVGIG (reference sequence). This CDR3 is CAWRGGQNYGYTF. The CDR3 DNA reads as TGTGCCTGGAGGGGGGGACAGAACTATGGCTACACCTTC. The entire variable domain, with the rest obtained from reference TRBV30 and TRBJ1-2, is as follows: SQTIHQWPATLVQPVGSPLSLECTVEGTSNPNLYWYRQAAGRGLQLLFYSVGIGQISSEVPQNLSASRPQDRQFILSSKKLLLSDSGFYLCAWRGGQNYGYTFGSGTRLTVV.

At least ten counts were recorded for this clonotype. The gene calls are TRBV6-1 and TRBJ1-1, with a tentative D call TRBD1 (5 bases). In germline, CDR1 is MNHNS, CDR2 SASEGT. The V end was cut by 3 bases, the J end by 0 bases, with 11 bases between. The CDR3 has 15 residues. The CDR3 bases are TGTGCCAGCAGTGAGCGACAGACTGTGAACACTGAAGCTTTCTTT. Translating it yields CASSERQTVNTEAFF.

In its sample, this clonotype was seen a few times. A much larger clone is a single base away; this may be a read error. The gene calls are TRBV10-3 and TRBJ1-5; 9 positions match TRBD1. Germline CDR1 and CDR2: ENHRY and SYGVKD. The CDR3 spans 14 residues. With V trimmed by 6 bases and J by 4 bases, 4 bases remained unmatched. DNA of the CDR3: TGTGCCATCAGGGGTGGACAGGGGAATCAGCCCCAGCATTTT. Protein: CAIRGGQGNQPQHF.

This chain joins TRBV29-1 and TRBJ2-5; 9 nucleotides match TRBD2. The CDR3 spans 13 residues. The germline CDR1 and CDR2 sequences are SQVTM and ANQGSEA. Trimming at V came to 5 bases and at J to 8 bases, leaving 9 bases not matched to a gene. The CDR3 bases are TGCAGCGTTCGCGGGGGGGACCGGAACACCCAGTACTTC. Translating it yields CSVRGGDRNTQYF. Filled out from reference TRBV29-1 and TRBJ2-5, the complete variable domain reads SAVISQKPSRDICQRGTSLTIQCQVDSQVTMMFWYRQQPGQSLTLIATANQGSEATYESGFVIDKFPISRPNLTFSTLTVSNMSPEDSSIYLCSVRGGDRNTQYFGPGTRLLVL.

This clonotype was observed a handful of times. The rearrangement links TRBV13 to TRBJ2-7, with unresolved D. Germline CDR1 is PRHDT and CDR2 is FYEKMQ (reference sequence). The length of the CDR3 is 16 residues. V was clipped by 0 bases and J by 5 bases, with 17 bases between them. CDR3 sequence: CASSLGTGRSSHEQYF. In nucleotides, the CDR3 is TGTGCCAGCAGCTTAGGCACCGGGCGTTCGTCCCACGAGCAGTACTTC. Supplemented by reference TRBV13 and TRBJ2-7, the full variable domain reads AAGVIQSPRHLIKEKRETATLKCYPIPRHDTVYWYQQGPGQDPQFLISFYEKMQSDKGSIPDRFSAQQFSDYHSELNMSSLELGDSALYFCASSLGTGRSSHEQYFGPGTRLTVT.

DNA of the CDR3: TGCGCCAGCAGCCCAGACGGGACAGGGGGCTACACCTTC. This translates into CASSPDGTGGYTF. The rearrangement uses TRBV5-1 and TRBJ1-2; 9 bases fit TRBD1. This CDR3 contains 13 residues. In germline, CDR1 is SGHRS, CDR2 YFSETQ. The V segment lost 4 bases and the J segment 8 bases; nucleotides outside the gene matches: 6. The full variable domain, in which reference TRBV5-1 and TRBJ1-2 provide the parts outside the CDR3, is KAGVTQTPRYLIKTRGQQVTLSCSPISGHRSVSWYQQTPGQGLQFLFEYFSETQRNKGNFPGRFSGRQFSNSRSEMNVSTLELGDSALYLCASSPDGTGGYTFGSGTRLTVV.

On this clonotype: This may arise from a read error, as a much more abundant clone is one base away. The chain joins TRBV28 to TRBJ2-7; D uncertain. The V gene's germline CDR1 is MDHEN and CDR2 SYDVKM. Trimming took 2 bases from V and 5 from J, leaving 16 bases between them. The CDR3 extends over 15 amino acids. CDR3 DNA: TGTGCCAGCAGTTTAAGAGGAAAGGGAAACAACGAGCAGTACTTC. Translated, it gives CASSLRGKGNNEQYF.